This is a list of T cell receptor beta chains from one sample in a study of cytomegalovirus exposure and HLA in healthy donors. Sequencing was performed with immunoSEQ multiplex PCR; in TCRdb, only in-frame clones are kept and a portion is missing. The sample includes approximately 120,000 clones, approximately 80% of them seen just once. Sequencing was carried out using PBMCs. Receptors originate from a woman between 40 and 50 years old in good health and CMV-seropositive. Each CDR3 is given with its conserved first and last residue. The order of the fields is D gene, J gene, V gene, clone size, CDR3 protein, CDR3 DNA. The D gene is left open where the match is weak. The size field is filled for only some rows; it gives once, few, many or a size class.

D: NA
J: TRBJ1-2
V: TRBV29-1
size: few
CDR3: CSDNRDYGYTF
DNA: TGCAGCGACAACAGGGACTATGGCTACACCTTC

D: NA
J: TRBJ1-2
V: TRBV2
size: NA
CDR3: CASREDRRNYGYTF
DNA: TGTGCCAGCAGGGAGGACAGACGTAACTATGGCTACACCTTC

D: TRBD1
J: TRBJ1-6
V: TRBV7-9
size: few
CDR3: CASNASGGEERPLHF
DNA: TGTGCCAGCAACGCCTCAGGGGGCGAGGAGCGGCCCCTCCACTTT

D: NA
J: TRBJ2-5
V: TRBV7-9
size: NA
CDR3: CASSLRGETQYF
DNA: TGTGCCAGCAGCCTTCGCGGGGAGACCCAGTACTTC

D: NA
J: TRBJ2-3
V: TRBV27
size: NA
CDR3: CASSFRSTDTQYF
DNA: TGTGCCAGCAGTTTCCGGAGCACAGATACGCAGTATTTT

D: NA
J: TRBJ2-5
V: TRBV10-3
size: NA
CDR3: CAISEGTPKETQYF
DNA: TGTGCCATCAGTGAGGGGACACCCAAAGAGACCCAGTACTTC

D: NA
J: TRBJ2-1
V: TRBV2
size: NA
CDR3: CASSTGIFRNEQFF
DNA: TGTGCCAGCAGTACAGGTATTTTTCGAAATGAGCAGTTCTTC

D: NA
J: TRBJ2-2
V: TRBV19
size: NA
CDR3: CASIRQAWQVTGELFF
DNA: TGTGCCAGCATTAGACAGGCCTGGCAGGTCACCGGGGAGCTGTTTTTT

D: TRBD1
J: TRBJ1-1
V: TRBV12-5
size: NA
CDR3: CASGLRTGRAFF
DNA: TGTGCTAGTGGTTTGAGGACAGGGAGGGCTTTCTTT

D: NA
J: TRBJ1-3
V: TRBV27
size: few
CDR3: CASSALGGSGNTIYF
DNA: TGTGCCAGCAGTGCTTTGGGAGGCTCTGGAAACACCATATATTTT

D: TRBD1
J: TRBJ1-5
V: TRBV7-3
size: NA
CDR3: CASSPGQGFWQPQHF
DNA: TGTGCCAGCAGCCCGGGACAGGGTTTTTGGCAGCCCCAGCATTTT

D: TRBD1
J: TRBJ2-3
V: TRBV19
size: NA
CDR3: CASRGGTGRLDTQYF
DNA: TGTGCCAGCCGAGGAGGGACAGGGAGGTTAGATACGCAGTATTTT

D: NA
J: TRBJ1-3
V: TRBV9
size: few
CDR3: CASSVAPGVGSGNTIYF
DNA: TGTGCCAGCAGCGTAGCCCCAGGTGTCGGCTCTGGAAACACCATATATTTT

D: NA
J: TRBJ1-1
V: TRBV18
size: NA
CDR3: CASSPQGSEAFF
DNA: TGTGCCAGCTCACCACAGGGGTCTGAAGCTTTCTTT

D: NA
J: TRBJ2-5
V: TRBV6-1
size: NA
CDR3: CASSGGTQETQYF
DNA: TGTGCCAGCAGTGGGGGCACTCAAGAGACCCAGTACTTC

D: NA
J: TRBJ1-4
V: TRBV4-1
size: NA
CDR3: CASSQDFRGTNEKLFF
DNA: TGCGCCAGCAGCCAAGATTTCCGGGGAACTAATGAAAAACTGTTTTTT

D: TRBD1
J: TRBJ1-4
V: TRBV6-1
size: once
CDR3: CASSEKGQGATNEKLFF
DNA: TGTGCCAGCAGTGAAAAGGGCCAGGGGGCAACTAATGAAAAACTGTTTTTT

D: TRBD1
J: TRBJ2-3
V: TRBV5-6
size: few
CDR3: CASSTGTGGRTQYF
DNA: TGTGCCAGCAGCACCGGGACAGGGGGTCGCACGCAGTATTTT

D: NA
J: TRBJ1-6
V: TRBV4-1
size: NA
CDR3: CASSLERAPLHF
DNA: TGCGCCAGCAGCCTCGAGAGGGCACCCCTCCACTTT

D: TRBD2
J: TRBJ2-3
V: TRBV15
size: few
CDR3: CATSLRLAGGQADTQYF
DNA: TGTGCCACCAGCTTAAGACTAGCGGGGGGCCAGGCAGATACGCAGTATTTT

D: TRBD1
J: TRBJ2-1
V: TRBV5-1
size: once
CDR3: CASRPDRVSYNEQFF
DNA: TGCGCCAGCCGCCCAGACAGGGTTTCGTACAATGAGCAGTTCTTC

D: NA
J: TRBJ2-5
V: TRBV2
size: NA
CDR3: CASSSRETQYF
DNA: TGTGCCAGCAGTTCTCGGGAGACCCAGTACTTC

D: NA
J: TRBJ2-2
V: TRBV7-2
size: once
CDR3: CASSSRAYTGELFF
DNA: TGTGCCAGCAGCTCAAGAGCCTACACCGGGGAGCTGTTTTTT

D: NA
J: TRBJ2-2
V: TRBV5-6
size: few
CDR3: CASSSGRTGELFF
DNA: TGTGCCAGCAGCTCAGGTCGGACCGGGGAGCTGTTTTTT

D: TRBD1
J: TRBJ1-3
V: TRBV7-8
size: NA
CDR3: CASSLSGQGGSGNTIYF
DNA: TGTGCCAGCAGCTTATCAGGACAGGGAGGCTCTGGAAACACCATATATTTT

D: TRBD1
J: TRBJ2-7
V: TRBV5-4
size: NA
CDR3: CASSRGRGQYEQYF
DNA: TGTGCCAGCAGCAGGGGCAGGGGGCAGTACGAGCAGTACTTC

D: TRBD2
J: TRBJ2-7
V: TRBV5-6
size: NA
CDR3: CASSLVGGGADREQYF
DNA: TGTGCCAGCAGCTTGGTTGGCGGGGGGGCGGATCGGGAGCAGTACTTC

D: NA
J: TRBJ1-5
V: TRBV2
size: NA
CDR3: CASSDGNQPQHF
DNA: TGTGCCAGCAGTGACGGCAATCAGCCCCAGCATTTT

D: NA
J: TRBJ1-3
V: TRBV29-1
size: NA
CDR3: CSVATVGNTIYF
DNA: TGCAGCGTTGCGACAGTAGGAAACACCATATATTTT

D: NA
J: TRBJ1-2
V: TRBV13
size: NA
CDR3: CASSLDRYGYTF
DNA: TGTGCCAGCAGCTTAGATAGATATGGCTACACCTTC

D: TRBD1
J: TRBJ1-1
V: TRBV6-6
size: few
CDR3: CASSYSGTGRAFF
DNA: TGTGCCAGCAGTTACTCGGGGACAGGGAGAGCTTTCTTT

D: TRBD1
J: TRBJ1-4
V: TRBV5-1
size: NA
CDR3: CASSRTGLEKLFF
DNA: TGCGCCAGCAGTCGGACAGGGCTTGAAAAACTGTTTTTT

D: TRBD1
J: TRBJ1-2
V: TRBV6-5
size: NA
CDR3: CASSSVGTANYGYTF
DNA: TGTGCCAGCAGTTCCGTCGGGACAGCTAACTATGGCTACACCTTC

D: TRBD2
J: TRBJ2-5
V: TRBV6-1
size: few
CDR3: CASKLAGGKETQYF
DNA: TGTGCCAGCAAGCTAGCGGGGGGGAAAGAGACCCAGTACTTC

D: TRBD2
J: TRBJ2-7
V: TRBV18
size: NA
CDR3: CASSPPAGGYEQYF
DNA: TGTGCCAGCTCACCACCGGCGGGGGGGTACGAGCAGTACTTC

D: NA
J: TRBJ2-7
V: TRBV6-5
size: NA
CDR3: CASSYTTGLYEQYF
DNA: TGTGCCAGCAGTTACACCACGGGACTCTACGAGCAGTACTTC

D: NA
J: TRBJ1-1
V: TRBV6-5
size: NA
CDR3: CASRNKGHFTEAFF
DNA: TGTGCCAGCAGGAATAAGGGACATTTCACTGAAGCTTTCTTT